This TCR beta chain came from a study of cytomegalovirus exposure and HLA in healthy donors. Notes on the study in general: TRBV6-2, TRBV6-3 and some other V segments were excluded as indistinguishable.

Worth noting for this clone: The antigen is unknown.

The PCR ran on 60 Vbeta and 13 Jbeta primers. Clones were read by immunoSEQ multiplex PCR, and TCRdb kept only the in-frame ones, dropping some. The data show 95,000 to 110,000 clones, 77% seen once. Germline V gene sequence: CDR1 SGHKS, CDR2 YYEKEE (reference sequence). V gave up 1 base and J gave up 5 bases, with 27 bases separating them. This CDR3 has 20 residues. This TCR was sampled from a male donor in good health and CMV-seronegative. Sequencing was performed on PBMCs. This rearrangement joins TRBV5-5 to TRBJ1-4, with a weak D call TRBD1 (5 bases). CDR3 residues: CASSLKYGASSPGLNEKLFF. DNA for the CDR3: TGTGCCAGCAGCTTGAAGTATGGGGCGTCCAGCCCAGGCCTCAATGAAAAACTGTTTTTT. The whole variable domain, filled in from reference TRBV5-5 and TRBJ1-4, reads DAGVTQSPTHLIKTRGQQVTLRCSPISGHKSVSWYQQVLGQGPQFIFQYYEKEERGRGNFPDRFSARQFPNYSSELNVNALLLGDSALYLCASSLKYGASSPGLNEKLFFGSGTQLSVL.